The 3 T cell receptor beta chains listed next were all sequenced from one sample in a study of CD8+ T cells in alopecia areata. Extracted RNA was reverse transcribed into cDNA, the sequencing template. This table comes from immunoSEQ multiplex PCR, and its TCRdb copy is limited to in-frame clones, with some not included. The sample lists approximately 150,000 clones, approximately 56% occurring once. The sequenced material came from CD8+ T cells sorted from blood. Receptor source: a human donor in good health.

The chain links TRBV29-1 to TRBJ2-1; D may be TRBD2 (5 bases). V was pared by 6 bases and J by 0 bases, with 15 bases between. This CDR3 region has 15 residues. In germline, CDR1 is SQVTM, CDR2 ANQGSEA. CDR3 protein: CSVEELESSYNEQFF. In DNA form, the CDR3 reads TGCAGCGTGGAGGAGCTAGAGAGCTCCTACAATGAGCAGTTCTTC.

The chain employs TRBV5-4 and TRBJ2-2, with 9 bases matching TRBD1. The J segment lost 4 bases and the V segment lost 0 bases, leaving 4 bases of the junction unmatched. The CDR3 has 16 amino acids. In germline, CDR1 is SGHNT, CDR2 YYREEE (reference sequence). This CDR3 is CASSLEGQGFTGELFF. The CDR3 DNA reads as TGTGCCAGCAGCTTGGAGGGACAGGGATTCACCGGGGAGCTGTTTTTT.

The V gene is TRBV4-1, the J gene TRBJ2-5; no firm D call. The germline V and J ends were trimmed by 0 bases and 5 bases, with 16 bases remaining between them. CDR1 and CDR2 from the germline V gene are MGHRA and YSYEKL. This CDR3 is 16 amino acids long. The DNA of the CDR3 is TGCGCCAGCAGCCAAGATCGTGCTCTCCTGAGGGAGACCCAGTACTTC. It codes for CASSQDRALLRETQYF.